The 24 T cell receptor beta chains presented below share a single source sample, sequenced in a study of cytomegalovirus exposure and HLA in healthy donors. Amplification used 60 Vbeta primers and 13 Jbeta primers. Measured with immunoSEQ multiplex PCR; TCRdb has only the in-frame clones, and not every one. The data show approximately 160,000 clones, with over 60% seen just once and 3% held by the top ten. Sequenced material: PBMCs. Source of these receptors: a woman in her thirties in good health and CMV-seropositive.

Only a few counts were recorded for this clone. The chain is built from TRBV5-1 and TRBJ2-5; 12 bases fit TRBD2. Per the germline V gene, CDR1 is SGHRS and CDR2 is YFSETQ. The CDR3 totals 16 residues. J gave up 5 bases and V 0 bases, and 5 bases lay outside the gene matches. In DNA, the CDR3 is TGCGCCAGCAGCTTGGGACTAGCGGGAGAAGTTGAGACCCAGTACTTC. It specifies CASSLGLAGEVETQYF.

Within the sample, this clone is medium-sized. The CDR3 here is CASSVQYNHEQYF. Written as DNA, the CDR3 is TGTGCCAGCAGCGTACAGTATAACCACGAGCAGTACTTC. This chain connects TRBV9 to TRBJ2-7; D is unresolved. V was shortened by 1 base and J by 5 bases, with 10 bases between the two germline ends. Germline V gives CDR1 SGDLS, CDR2 YYNGEE. This CDR3 comprises 13 residues.

The CDR3 sequence: CAWGRPGVNEKLFF. The CDR3 DNA follows: TGTGCCTGGGGGCGACCGGGGGTTAATGAAAAACTGTTTTTT. The chain uses TRBV30 and TRBJ1-4; a weak D match, TRBD1 (5 bases). The CDR3 is 14 amino acids. CDR1 and CDR2 from the germline V gene are GTSNPN and SVGIG (reference sequence). V lost 5 bases to trimming and J lost 4 bases, with 14 bases between them.

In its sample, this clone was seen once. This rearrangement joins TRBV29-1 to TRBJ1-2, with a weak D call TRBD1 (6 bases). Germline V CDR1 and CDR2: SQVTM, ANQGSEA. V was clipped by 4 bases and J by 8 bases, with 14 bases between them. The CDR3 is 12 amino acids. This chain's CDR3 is CSVGQGRYGYTF. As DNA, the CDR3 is TGCAGCGTTGGCCAGGGGAGATACGGCTACACCTTC.

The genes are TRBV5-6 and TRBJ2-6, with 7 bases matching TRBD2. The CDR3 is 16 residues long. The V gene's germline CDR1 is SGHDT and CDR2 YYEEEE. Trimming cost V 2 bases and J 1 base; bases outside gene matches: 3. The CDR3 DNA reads TGTGCCAGCAGCTTCGGACTAGATTCTGGGGCCAACGTCCTGACTTTC. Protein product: CASSFGLDSGANVLTF.

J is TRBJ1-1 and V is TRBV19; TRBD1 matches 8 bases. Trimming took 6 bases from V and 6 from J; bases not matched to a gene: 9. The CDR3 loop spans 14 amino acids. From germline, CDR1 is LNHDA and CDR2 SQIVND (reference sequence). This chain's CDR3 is CASSPLDRGAEAFF. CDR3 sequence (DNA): TGTGCCAGTAGCCCCCTTGACAGGGGCGCTGAAGCTTTCTTT.

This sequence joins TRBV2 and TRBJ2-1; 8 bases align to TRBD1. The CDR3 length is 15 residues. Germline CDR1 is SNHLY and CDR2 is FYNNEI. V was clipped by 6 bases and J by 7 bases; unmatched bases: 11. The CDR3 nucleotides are TGTGCCAGCAGGTTGGACAGGGAAGGGTGGAATGAGCAGTTCTTC. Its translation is CASRLDREGWNEQFF.

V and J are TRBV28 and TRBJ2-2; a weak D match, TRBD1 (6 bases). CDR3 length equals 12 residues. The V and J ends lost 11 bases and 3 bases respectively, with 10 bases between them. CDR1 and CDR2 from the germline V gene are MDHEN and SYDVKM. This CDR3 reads CAGQGYTGELFF. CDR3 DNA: TGTGCCGGTCAGGGGTACACCGGGGAGCTGTTTTTT. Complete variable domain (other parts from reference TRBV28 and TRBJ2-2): DVKVTQSSRYLVKRTGEKVFLECVQDMDHENMFWYRQDPGLGLRLIYFSYDVKMKEKGDIPEGYSVSREKKERFSLILESASTNQTSMYLCAGQGYTGELFFGEGSRLTVL.

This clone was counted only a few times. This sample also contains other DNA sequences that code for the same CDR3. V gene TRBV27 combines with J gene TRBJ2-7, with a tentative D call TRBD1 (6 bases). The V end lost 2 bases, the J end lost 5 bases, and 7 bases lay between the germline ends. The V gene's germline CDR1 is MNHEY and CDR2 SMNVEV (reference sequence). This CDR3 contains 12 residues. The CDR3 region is CASSLGGHEQYF. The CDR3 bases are TGTGCCAGCAGTTTAGGGGGCCACGAGCAGTACTTC.

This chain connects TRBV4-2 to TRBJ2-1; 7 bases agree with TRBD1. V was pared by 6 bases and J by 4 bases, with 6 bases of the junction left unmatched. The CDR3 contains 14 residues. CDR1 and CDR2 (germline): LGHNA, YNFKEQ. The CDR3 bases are TGTGCCAGCAGGGGGGACAGCCAGTACAATGAGCAGTTCTTC. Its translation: CASRGDSQYNEQFF.

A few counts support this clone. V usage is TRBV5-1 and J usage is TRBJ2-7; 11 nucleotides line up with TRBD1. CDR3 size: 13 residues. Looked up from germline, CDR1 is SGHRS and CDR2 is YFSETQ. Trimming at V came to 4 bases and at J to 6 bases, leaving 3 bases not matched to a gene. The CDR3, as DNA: TGCGCCAGCAGCCCCGGGACAGGGGGCGAGCAGTACTTC. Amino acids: CASSPGTGGEQYF. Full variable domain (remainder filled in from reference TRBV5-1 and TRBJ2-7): KAGVTQTPRYLIKTRGQQVTLSCSPISGHRSVSWYQQTPGQGLQFLFEYFSETQRNKGNFPGRFSGRQFSNSRSEMNVSTLELGDSALYLCASSPGTGGEQYFGPGTRLTVT.

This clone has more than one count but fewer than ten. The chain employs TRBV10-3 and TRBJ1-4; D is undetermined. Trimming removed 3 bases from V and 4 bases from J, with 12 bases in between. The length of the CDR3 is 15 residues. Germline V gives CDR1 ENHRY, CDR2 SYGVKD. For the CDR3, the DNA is TGTGCCATCAGTGAAAATCCCGGGGATAATGAAAAACTGTTTTTT. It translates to CAISENPGDNEKLFF.

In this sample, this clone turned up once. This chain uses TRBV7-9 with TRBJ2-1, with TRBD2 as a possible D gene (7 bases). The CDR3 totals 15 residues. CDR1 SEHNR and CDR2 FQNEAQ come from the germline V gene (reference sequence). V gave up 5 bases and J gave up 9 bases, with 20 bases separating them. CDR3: CASSARGGGASEQFF. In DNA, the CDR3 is TGTGCCAGCAGCGCGCGAGGAGGGGGGGCCAGTGAGCAGTTCTTC.

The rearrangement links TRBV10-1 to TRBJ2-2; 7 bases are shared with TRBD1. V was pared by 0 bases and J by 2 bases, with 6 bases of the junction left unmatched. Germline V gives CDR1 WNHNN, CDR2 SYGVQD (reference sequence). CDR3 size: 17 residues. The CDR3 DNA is TGCGCCAGCAGTGAGTCGTGGACAGGAGACAACACCGGGGAGCTGTTTTTT. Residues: CASSESWTGDNTGELFF.

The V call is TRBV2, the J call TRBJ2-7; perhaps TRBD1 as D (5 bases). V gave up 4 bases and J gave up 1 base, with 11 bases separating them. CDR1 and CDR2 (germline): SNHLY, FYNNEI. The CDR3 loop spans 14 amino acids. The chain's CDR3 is CASSVTELSYEQYF. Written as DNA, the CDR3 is TGTGCCAGCAGTGTGACAGAATTATCCTACGAGCAGTACTTC. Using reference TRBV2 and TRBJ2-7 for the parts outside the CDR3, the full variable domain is EPEVTQTPSHQVTQMGQEVILRCVPISNHLYFYWYRQILGQKVEFLVSFYNNEISEKSEIFDDQFSVERPDGSNFTLKIRSTKLEDSAMYFCASSVTELSYEQYFGPGTRLTVT.

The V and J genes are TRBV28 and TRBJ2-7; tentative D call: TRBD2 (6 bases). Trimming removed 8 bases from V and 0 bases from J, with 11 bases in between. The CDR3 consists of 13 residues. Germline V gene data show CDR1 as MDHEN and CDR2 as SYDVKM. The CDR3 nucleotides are TGTGCCAGCGTCGGGGGTCACTCCTACGAGCAGTACTTC. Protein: CASVGGHSYEQYF. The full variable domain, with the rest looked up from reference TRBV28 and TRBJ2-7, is DVKVTQSSRYLVKRTGEKVFLECVQDMDHENMFWYRQDPGLGLRLIYFSYDVKMKEKGDIPEGYSVSREKKERFSLILESASTNQTSMYLCASVGGHSYEQYFGPGTRLTVT.

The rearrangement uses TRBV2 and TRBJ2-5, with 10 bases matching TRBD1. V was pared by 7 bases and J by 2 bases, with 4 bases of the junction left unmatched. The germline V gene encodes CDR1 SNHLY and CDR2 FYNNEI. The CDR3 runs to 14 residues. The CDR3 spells CASTKDRGQETQYF. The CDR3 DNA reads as TGTGCCAGCACTAAGGACAGGGGGCAAGAGACCCAGTACTTC.

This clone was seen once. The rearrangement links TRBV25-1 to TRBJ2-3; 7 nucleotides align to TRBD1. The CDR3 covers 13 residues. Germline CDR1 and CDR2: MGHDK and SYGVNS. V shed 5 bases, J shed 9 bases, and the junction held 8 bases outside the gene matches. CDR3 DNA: TGTGCCAGCAGTCACAGACAGGGATCCACGCAGTATTTT. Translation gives CASSHRQGSTQYF.

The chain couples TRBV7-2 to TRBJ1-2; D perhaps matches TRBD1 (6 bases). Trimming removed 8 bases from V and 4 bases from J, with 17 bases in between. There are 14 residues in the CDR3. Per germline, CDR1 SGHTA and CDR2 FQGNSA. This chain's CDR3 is CASQQGPGSYGYTF. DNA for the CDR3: TGTGCCAGCCAACAGGGTCCGGGGAGCTATGGCTACACCTTC.

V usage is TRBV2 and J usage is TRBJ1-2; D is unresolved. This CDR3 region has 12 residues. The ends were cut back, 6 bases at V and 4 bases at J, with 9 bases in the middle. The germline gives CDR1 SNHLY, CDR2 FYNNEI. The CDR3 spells CASRLEGYGYTF. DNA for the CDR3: TGTGCCAGCAGACTGGAGGGCTATGGCTACACCTTC.

In DNA form, the CDR3 reads TGCAGCGTTGTTTGGGGGACAGGGGCCTACGAGCAGTACTTC. Its translation: CSVVWGTGAYEQYF. This chain links TRBV29-1 with TRBJ2-7; TRBD1 agrees at 10 bases. The CDR3 extends over 14 amino acids. Trimming removed 4 bases from V and 2 bases from J; junction bases left unmatched: 5. Looked up from germline, CDR1 is SQVTM and CDR2 is ANQGSEA.

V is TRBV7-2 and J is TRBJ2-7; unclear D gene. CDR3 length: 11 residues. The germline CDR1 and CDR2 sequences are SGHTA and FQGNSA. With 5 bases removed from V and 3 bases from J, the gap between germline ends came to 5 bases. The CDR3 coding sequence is TGTGCCAGCAGCCTAAACTACGAGCAGTACTTC. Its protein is CASSLNYEQYF.

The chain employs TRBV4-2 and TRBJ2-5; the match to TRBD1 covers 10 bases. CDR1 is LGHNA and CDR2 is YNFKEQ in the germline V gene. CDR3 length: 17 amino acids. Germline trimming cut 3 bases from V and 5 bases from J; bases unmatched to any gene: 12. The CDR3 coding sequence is TGTGCCAGCAGCCAGACTTCGGGACAGGGGTTGGGGGAGACCCAGTACTTC. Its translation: CASSQTSGQGLGETQYF.

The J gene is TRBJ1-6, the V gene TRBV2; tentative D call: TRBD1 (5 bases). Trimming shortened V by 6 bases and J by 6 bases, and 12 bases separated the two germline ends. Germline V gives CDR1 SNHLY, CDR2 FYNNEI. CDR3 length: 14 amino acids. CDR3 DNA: TGTGCCAGCAGCAAGACAGACATTAATTCACCCCTCCACTTT. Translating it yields CASSKTDINSPLHF.